Following are 10 T cell receptor beta chains from one sample sequenced in a study of T cell responses to AZD1222 COVID-19 vaccine. TCRdb keeps only in-frame clones here, not all; method: immunoSEQ multiplex PCR. The data show some 120,000 clones, roughly 87% seen once. The starting material was peripheral blood, obtained on day 0 of AZD1222 vaccination. The receptors shown here come from an adult in good health.

The chain employs TRBV11-3 and TRBJ2-5; 8 nucleotides align to TRBD1. Germline CDR1 and CDR2: SGHNT and YENEEA. With V trimmed by 5 bases and J by 0 bases, 5 bases remained unmatched. This CDR3 region has 15 residues. As DNA, the CDR3 is TGTGCCAGCAGCCTAAGACAGGGGTACCAAGAGACCCAGTACTTC. Protein product: CASSLRQGYQETQYF.

The CDR3 nucleotides are TGTGCCAGTAGTATAAGGAGTAAGGGGAACGCAGATACGCAGTATTTT. It specifies CASSIRSKGNADTQYF. The chain has TRBV19 and TRBJ2-3; possible D gene TRBD1, 5 bases. This CDR3 has 16 residues. CDR1 and CDR2 from the germline V gene are LNHDA and SQIVND (reference sequence). The V and J ends lost 2 bases and 4 bases respectively, with 16 bases between them.

J is TRBJ2-7 and V is TRBV27, with D hard to call. V gave up 9 bases and J gave up 2 bases, with 14 bases separating them. The CDR3 sequence is 13 residues long. Germline-derived CDR1 and CDR2 are MNHEY and SMNVEV (reference sequence). The CDR3 sequence: CASGRTLPYEQYF. In DNA, the CDR3 is TGTGCCAGTGGACGTACACTGCCCTACGAGCAGTACTTC.

This clone showed up just a few times. The chain recombines TRBV19 with TRBJ1-1; D not certain. The germline V gene has CDR1 LNHDA and CDR2 SQIVND (reference sequence). With 3 bases removed from V and 0 bases from J, the gap between germline ends came to 5 bases. The CDR3 has 13 residues. The CDR3 spells CASSIGVNTEAFF. The CDR3 nucleotides read TGTGCCAGTAGTATTGGAGTGAACACTGAAGCTTTCTTT.

Worth noting for this clone: Sequence at one end of the junction differs from germline and may be a read error. The sample carries other DNA sequences with the same CDR3. The chain carries TRBV7-9 and TRBJ2-2; D might be TRBD1 or TRBD2, each matching 5 bases. Germline V gene sequence: CDR1 SEHNR, CDR2 FQNEAQ (reference sequence). The CDR3 loop spans 13 amino acids. The CDR3 nucleotides read TGTGCTAGCAGGGACCACAACACCGGGGAGCTGTTTTTT. This codes for CASRDHNTGELFF.

The chain links TRBV7-6 to TRBJ2-3, with 11 bases lining up with TRBD2. J was trimmed by 0 bases and V by 5 bases; bases with no gene match: 4. The CDR3 loop spans 16 amino acids. Germline-derived CDR1 and CDR2 are SGHVS and FNYEAQ. CDR3 residues: CASSPSGGPSTDTQYF. The CDR3 DNA reads TGTGCCAGCAGCCCTAGCGGGGGGCCTAGCACAGATACGCAGTATTTT.

V is TRBV24-1 and J is TRBJ2-7, with D tentatively TRBD2 (5 bases). Trimming stripped 1 base from V and 2 bases from J, with 14 bases between. The CDR3 is made up of 16 amino acids. Germline-derived CDR1 and CDR2 are KGHDR and SFDVKD. The CDR3 DNA follows: TGTGCCACCAGTGATTTCTTAAGGACTGCACCCTACGAGCAGTACTTC. As protein: CATSDFLRTAPYEQYF.

The rearrangement joins TRBV21-1 to TRBJ1-6; TRBD1 reflects the table's D call only, with no check against the DNA. TRBV21-1 is a documented pseudogene. This CDR3 has 21 residues. The CDR3 loop reads CASSKEREGQDLPPKDSPLHF. CDR3 DNA sequence: TGTGCCAGCAGCAAAGAGAGGGAGGGACAGGACCTTCCCCCTAAGGATTCACCCCTCCACTTT.

This chain joins TRBV9 and TRBJ2-2; D unclear. CDR1 is SGDLS, CDR2 YYNGEE, per germline. This CDR3 comprises 15 residues. V lost 1 base, J lost 1 base, and 8 bases lay in between. As DNA, the CDR3 is TGTGCCAGCAGCGTAAATCCAGGGAACACCGGGGAGCTGTTTTTT. This codes for CASSVNPGNTGELFF.

This chain joins TRBV5-1 and TRBJ2-6; D gene uncertain. The V end lost 4 bases, the J end lost 0 bases, and 8 bases lay between the germline ends. The germline V gene has CDR1 SGHRS and CDR2 YFSETQ. The CDR3 consists of 15 residues. CDR3 DNA sequence: TGCGCCAGCAGCATAACAAGCTCTGGGGCCAACGTCCTGACTTTC. This codes for CASSITSSGANVLTF.